These 25 T cell receptor beta chains share one sample of origin, sequenced in a study of blood T cell repertoires in COVID-19. Assay used: immunoSEQ multiplex PCR; TCRdb lists only in-frame clones, some missing. The sample comprises 130,000 to 150,000 clones, 79% of which are singletons, and 3% to 4.5% rests with the top ten. Sequencing was done on a sample of peripheral blood. Receptor source: a man aged 55 to 69 with acute or convalescent COVID-19.

This clone was counted a few times. This chain joins TRBV5-1 and TRBJ2-3; possibly TRBD2 for D (5 bases). Germline values: CDR1 SGHRS, CDR2 YFSETQ. The CDR3 covers 13 residues. V shed 2 bases and J shed 4 bases, with 8 bases lying between them. CDR3 nucleotide sequence: TGCGCCAGCAGCTTAGCGGCATCAGATACGCAGTATTTT. It translates to CASSLAASDTQYF.

V and J are TRBV6-5 and TRBJ1-2; 7 bases are a match to TRBD1. This CDR3 is 15 amino acids long. Per germline, CDR1 MNHEY and CDR2 SVGAGI. V lost 0 bases and J lost 8; bases outside the gene matches: 9. The CDR3 nucleotides are TGTGCCAGCAGTTACTCAACAAACAGGGGAGGCGGCTACACCTTC. Translating it yields CASSYSTNRGGGYTF.

The chain is built from TRBV3-1 (or the pseudogene TRBV3-2) and TRBJ2-6; D is ambiguous. The germline gives CDR1 LGHDT, CDR2 YNNKEL (reference sequence). Trimming left V 4 bases short and J 3 bases short, with 4 bases between. The CDR3 has 13 residues. CDR3 coding DNA: TGTGCCAGCAGCCGTTATGGGGCCAACGTCCTGACTTTC. Its translation is CASSRYGANVLTF.

The rearrangement uses TRBV5-4 and TRBJ2-2, with a possible D match to TRBD1 (5 bases). CDR3 size: 13 residues. Germline V lookup: CDR1 SGHNT, CDR2 YYREEE (reference sequence). V was pared by 3 bases and J by 6 bases, with 9 bases between. The CDR3 sequence: CASSSQGPGELFF. CDR3 bases: TGTGCCAGCAGCTCCCAGGGTCCCGGGGAGCTGTTTTTT.

V gene TRBV27 combines with J gene TRBJ2-7, with D unresolved. The CDR3 runs to 16 residues. Per germline, CDR1 MNHEY and CDR2 SMNVEV (reference sequence). Trimming shortened V by 4 bases and J by 0 bases, and 16 bases separated the two germline ends. As DNA, the CDR3 is TGTGCCAGCAGTTCCTACAGCCATACGAGCTCCTACGAGCAGTACTTC. Amino acid sequence: CASSSYSHTSSYEQYF.

CDR3 DNA: TGCAGCGTTGAATTGAGGGATGGCTACACCTTC. It is translated as CSVELRDGYTF. The chain has TRBV29-1 and TRBJ1-2; D is undetermined. Germline V gene lookup returns CDR1 SQVTM and CDR2 ANQGSEA. Trimming removed 2 bases from V and 6 bases from J, with 7 bases in between. This CDR3 spans 11 amino acids.

V is TRBV6-2 or TRBV6-3 and J is TRBJ2-7, with 7 bases identical to TRBD1. Trimming at V came to 0 bases and at J to 3 bases, leaving 5 bases not matched to a gene. Germline V gene lookup returns CDR1 MNHEY and CDR2 SVGEGT. The CDR3 is made up of 15 amino acids. CDR3 in amino acids: CASSYSLGQFYEQYF. The CDR3 DNA reads as TGTGCCAGCAGTTACTCCCTGGGACAGTTCTACGAGCAGTACTTC.

V and J are TRBV2 and TRBJ2-5; D not certain. Germline-derived CDR1 and CDR2 are SNHLY and FYNNEI. The CDR3 consists of 14 residues. V was clipped by 5 bases and J by 0 bases, with 10 bases between them. The CDR3 protein is CASSPRLDQETQYF. DNA of the CDR3: TGTGCCAGCAGTCCTAGGTTGGACCAAGAGACCCAGTACTTC.

The chain combines TRBV11-2 with TRBJ1-2; D remains ambiguous. The CDR3 is 13 residues long. Germline CDR1 and CDR2: SGHAT and FQNNGV. V was shortened by 1 base and J by 4 bases, with 7 bases between the two germline ends. Here the CDR3 reads CASSLGEIYGYTF. The CDR3 nucleotides read TGTGCCAGCAGCTTAGGGGAGATCTATGGCTACACCTTC.

The genes are TRBV27 and TRBJ2-5; D might be TRBD1 (6 bases). This CDR3 has 14 residues. CDR1 and CDR2 (germline): MNHEY, SMNVEV (reference sequence). With 5 bases removed from V and 1 base from J, the gap between germline ends came to 11 bases. Written as DNA, the CDR3 is TGTGCCAGCAGTCCGGGACACGGCCAAGAGACCCAGTACTTC. Its translation is CASSPGHGQETQYF.

V and J are TRBV28 and TRBJ2-1; TRBD2 matches 8 bases. Germline loops: CDR1 MDHEN, CDR2 SYDVKM. J was trimmed by 8 bases and V by 1 base; bases with no gene match: 10. The CDR3 covers 16 residues. CDR3 residues: CASSLSGRAIMDEQFF. CDR3 sequence (DNA): TGTGCCAGCAGTTTATCCGGGAGGGCCATTATGGATGAGCAGTTCTTC.

For the CDR3, the DNA is TGTGCCAGCAGCTCGGATTACAGGGCCTCCTACGAGCAGTACTTC. Amino acids: CASSSDYRASYEQYF. This rearrangement joins TRBV7-2 to TRBJ2-7, with D possibly being TRBD1 (6 bases). The CDR3 runs to 15 residues. CDR1 and CDR2 (germline): SGHTA, FQGNSA. Trimming pared 4 bases from V and 0 bases from J, leaving 13 bases between. The whole variable domain, filled in from reference TRBV7-2 and TRBJ2-7, reads GAGVSQSPSNKVTEKGKDVELRCDPISGHTALYWYRQSLGQGLEFLIYFQGNSAPDKSGLPSDRFSAERTGGSVSTLTIQRTQQEDSAVYLCASSSDYRASYEQYFGPGTRLTVT.

V usage is TRBV2 and J usage is TRBJ2-6; 9 bases are shared with TRBD1. CDR3 length: 18 residues. The V segment lost 7 bases and the J segment 0 bases; nucleotides outside the gene matches: 10. From germline, CDR1 is SNHLY and CDR2 FYNNEI. CDR3 residues: CASMTGQGLFSGANVLTF. The DNA of the CDR3 is TGTGCCAGCATGACGGGACAGGGCCTATTCTCTGGGGCCAACGTCCTGACTTTC.

The chain joins TRBV10-3 to TRBJ1-6; the D is unclear. V was pared by 10 bases and J by 4 bases, with 14 bases between. CDR3 size: 14 residues. Germline V gene data show CDR1 as ENHRY and CDR2 as SYGVKD. The DNA of the CDR3 is TGTGCCACCCGGGTTGTTGAGTATAATTCACCCCTCCACTTT. Residues: CATRVVEYNSPLHF.

This clone was observed a handful of times. V gene TRBV5-5 combines with J gene TRBJ1-6, with TRBD1 as a possible D gene (6 bases). V was trimmed by 1 base and J by 7 bases, leaving 12 bases between them. CDR1 and CDR2 from the germline V gene are SGHKS and YYEKEE (reference sequence). The CDR3 runs to 15 residues. The CDR3 spells CASSLYTGPNSPLHF. CDR3 bases: TGTGCCAGCAGCTTGTATACAGGGCCGAATTCACCCCTCCACTTT.

V is TRBV3-1 (or the pseudogene TRBV3-2) and J is TRBJ2-6, with D possibly TRBD1 on 5 matching bases. Looked up from germline, CDR1 is LGHDT and CDR2 is YNNKEL (reference sequence). The CDR3 has 18 amino acids. V was shortened by 1 base and J by 1 base, with 14 bases between the two germline ends. In nucleotides, the CDR3 is TGTGCCAGCAGCCAAGGGGGCGCGAGAAGATCTGGGGCCAACGTCCTGACTTTC. Residues: CASSQGGARRSGANVLTF.

This clone was counted between two and nine times. The chain joins TRBV28 to TRBJ1-1; 7 bases are a match to TRBD1. From germline, CDR1 is MDHEN and CDR2 SYDVKM. This CDR3 is built from 14 residues. The trim removed 5 bases at V and 1 base at J, leaving 4 bases unmatched. Here the CDR3 DNA reads TGTGCCAGCAGTCTCGGGACAGAGAACACTGAAGCTTTCTTT. It is translated as CASSLGTENTEAFF.

V is TRBV10-3 and J is TRBJ2-5; TRBD1 aligns across 7 bases. The germline gives CDR1 ENHRY, CDR2 SYGVKD. The CDR3 extends over 16 amino acids. J lost 3 bases, V lost 5 bases, and 12 bases had no gene match. In DNA, the CDR3 is TGTGCCATCAGTCCTAGGAGAGGGACAGCCGAAGAGACCCAGTACTTC. Its protein product is CAISPRRGTAEETQYF.

This chain joins TRBV7-2 and TRBJ2-2; 8 nucleotides line up with TRBD1. The V gene end was trimmed by 6 bases and the J gene end by 6 bases; junction bases not matched to a gene: 0. Per the germline V gene, CDR1 is SGHTA and CDR2 is FQGNSA. The CDR3 has 12 residues. The CDR3 loop is CASRQGAGELFF. The CDR3 DNA follows: TGTGCCAGCAGACAGGGGGCCGGGGAGCTGTTTTTT.

The CDR3 coding sequence is TGTGCCAGCAGCTTAACGGGCGGCACAGATACGCAGTATTTT. Encoded protein: CASSLTGGTDTQYF. J is TRBJ2-3 and V is TRBV7-3; D is uncertain. Germline V lookup: CDR1 SGHTA, CDR2 FQGTGA. The CDR3 has 14 residues. Trimming removed 0 bases at V and 1 base at J, with 5 bases between.

This clone has just a few counts. Other nucleotide sequences from this sample produce the same CDR3. This chain links TRBV27 with TRBJ1-5, with TRBD1 as a possible D gene (5 bases). Germline-derived CDR1 and CDR2 are MNHEY and SMNVEV (reference sequence). The CDR3 has 13 amino acids. The V gene lost 3 bases and the J gene lost 4 bases, with 7 bases spanning the gap. CDR3 sequence: CASSFGGNQPQHF. The CDR3 DNA reads as TGTGCCAGCAGTTTCGGGGGAAATCAGCCCCAGCATTTT.

The chain recombines TRBV7-2 with TRBJ1-2; tentatively, D is TRBD1 (5 bases). The V gene lost 3 bases and the J gene lost 7 bases, with 15 bases spanning the gap. This CDR3 spans 14 amino acids. Germline-derived CDR1 and CDR2 are SGHTA and FQGNSA. CDR3 DNA: TGTGCCAGCAGCTTGGGTAGGGCGCAGGGTGGCTACACCTTC. Protein sequence: CASSLGRAQGGYTF.

The chain uses TRBV6-5 and TRBJ1-2; D gene uncertain. Looked up from germline, CDR1 is MNHEY and CDR2 is SVGAGI. V was pared by 5 bases and J by 2 bases, with 9 bases between. The CDR3 consists of 13 residues. The CDR3 DNA is TGTGCCAGCAGTCAAACACGAAACTATGGCTACACCTTC. It yields the protein CASSQTRNYGYTF.

The chain uses TRBV9 and TRBJ2-1; 7 bases align to TRBD2. This CDR3 is 19 amino acids long. Germline loops: CDR1 SGDLS, CDR2 YYNGEE. Losses at the gene ends were 0 bases for V and 4 bases for J; bases not matched to a gene: 16. CDR3 region: CASSVVAGLGGSEYNEQFF. CDR3 DNA: TGTGCCAGCAGCGTAGTAGCCGGATTAGGCGGGAGTGAGTACAATGAGCAGTTCTTC.

The chain joins TRBV10-3 to TRBJ1-2; D is undetermined. This CDR3 region has 12 residues. Trimming took off 6 bases at V and 8 bases at J, with 13 bases between the two ends. Germline V gives CDR1 ENHRY, CDR2 SYGVKD. CDR3 in DNA: TGTGCCATCAGCCGCACCTACCGGGGCTACACCTTC. It codes for CAISRTYRGYTF.